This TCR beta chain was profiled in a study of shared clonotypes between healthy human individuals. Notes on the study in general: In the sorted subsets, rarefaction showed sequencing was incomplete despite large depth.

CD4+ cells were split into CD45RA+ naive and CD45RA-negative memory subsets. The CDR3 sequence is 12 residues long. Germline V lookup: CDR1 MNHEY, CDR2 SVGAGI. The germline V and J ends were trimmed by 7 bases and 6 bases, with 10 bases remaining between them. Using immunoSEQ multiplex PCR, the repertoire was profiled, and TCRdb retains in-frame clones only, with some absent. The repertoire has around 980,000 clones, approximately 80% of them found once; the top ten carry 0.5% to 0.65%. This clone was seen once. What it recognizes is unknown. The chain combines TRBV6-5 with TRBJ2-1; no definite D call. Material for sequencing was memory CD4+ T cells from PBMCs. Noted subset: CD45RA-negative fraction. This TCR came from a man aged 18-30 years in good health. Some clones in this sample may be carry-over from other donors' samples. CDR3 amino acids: CASKDWGNEQFF. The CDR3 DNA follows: TGTGCCAGCAAGGATTGGGGCAATGAGCAGTTCTTC.